This record covers a single TCR beta chain. This entry is derived from a study of blood T cell repertoires in COVID-19. Overall study context: The study drew acute and convalescent COVID-19 samples from the United States, Italy and Spain.

The study drew participants aged roughly 18 to 89 years from about two dozen US areas. Researchers sorted participants into cohorts using their self-reported clinical history. In the study's own analysis: Reference gene primer amplification yielded estimated nucleated cell counts. The table came from immunoSEQ multiplex PCR; TCRdb's copy has only in-frame clones and leaves some out. Clone size and V and J calls were adopted from that table, with D and trimming inferred from the DNA. The table includes about 240,000 clones, about 86% detected once. V trimming: 6 bases; J trimming: 6 bases; junction bases outside the gene matches: 10. Per germline, CDR1 SEHNR and CDR2 FQNEAQ (reference sequence). CDR3 length: 14 residues.

Sequenced sample: PBMCs or T cells enriched from blood (not recorded which). The J gene is TRBJ2-7, the V gene TRBV7-9, with 8 bases identical to TRBD1. This TCR came from a woman in her 40s with acute COVID-19. The CDR3 region is CASRSPDRGGEQYF. The CDR3 DNA reads as TGTGCCAGCAGATCCCCCGACAGGGGCGGCGAGCAGTACTTC. The full variable domain, completed using reference TRBV7-9 and TRBJ2-7, is DTGVSQNPRHKITKRGQNVTFRCDPISEHNRLYWYRQTLGQGPEFLTYFQNEAQLEKSRLLSDRFSAERPKGSFSTLEIQRTEQGDSAMYLCASRSPDRGGEQYFGPGTRLTVT.